The rows below give T cell receptor beta chains drawn from one sample of a study of metastatic and nonmetastatic thyroid tumors. TCRdb re-analyzed the PCR reads using MiXCR. The repertoire holds some 10,000 clones, with under 30% as singletons. The source material was tumor tissue. The receptors come from a male donor with papillary thyroid cancer or a benign thyroid nodule (not recorded which). Some clones in this sample may be carry-over from other donors' samples. CDR3s include the opening cysteine and the closing phenylalanine or tryptophan. The D gene is left open where the match is weak.

>TRBD2|TRBJ2-2|TRBV5-1
CASSLAGVNTGELFF
>-|TRBJ1-1|TRBV30
CASRDKGWTEAFF
>-|TRBJ2-2|TRBV6-1
CAQCQGGDLFF
>TRBD1|TRBJ2-7|TRBV18
CASSKGQGTVYF
>-|TRBJ1-3|TRBV6-1
CASKRVSSGSGNTIYF
>-|TRBJ1-3|TRBV6-1
CASNPVRGAMFGNTIYF
>TRBD2|TRBJ2-1|TRBV7-9
CASSLGTGGIDNEQFF
>-|TRBJ1-1|TRBV10-2
CASSESRAGTEAFF
>-|TRBJ2-5|TRBV28
CASIPPSVETQYF
>TRBD2|TRBJ2-1|TRBV20-1
CSAREPEAGGNEQFF
>TRBD2|TRBJ2-3|TRBV20-1
CSVSGGQCLTDTQYF
>-|TRBJ1-1|TRBV10-3
CASRVERPNTEAFF
>TRBD2|TRBJ2-5|TRBV7-9
CASSPERLSGGMKTQYF
>-|TRBJ1-2|TRBV25-1
CASSRTTSHGYTF
>-|TRBJ2-1|TRBV6-1
CASDRDGDNEQFF
>-|TRBJ1-6|TRBV9
CASSGWNHGSPLHF
>-|TRBJ2-1|TRBV10-3
CAISVRLDYNEQFF
>-|TRBJ1-3|TRBV6-1
CASSWDKTEFSGNTIYF
>-|TRBJ2-7|TRBV7-2
CASSWEAGGQYF
>-|TRBJ1-1|TRBV6-1
CASIPDGRRAFF
>-|TRBJ2-1|TRBV6-2/TRBV6-3
CASRTTSTEQFF
>-|TRBJ1-1|TRBV11-2
CASSLGNSGQGKAFF
>-|TRBJ1-1|TRBV27
CASNSLSYLRTNTEAFF
>-|TRBJ1-3|TRBV7-8
CASSLGHSGNTIYF
>TRBD2|TRBJ2-3|TRBV7-2
CASSLARVSGGLTDTQYF
>-|TRBJ2-1|TRBV11-2
CASSLSRVIMNEQFF
>-|TRBJ2-5|TRBV3-1
CASRQGGTQYF
>-|TRBJ2-7|TRBV6-1
CASSGVSYEQYF
>TRBD1|TRBJ2-7|TRBV7-7
CASSPDRGLYEQYF
>-|TRBJ1-2|TRBV6-1
CASSSGSSGVGYTF
>TRBD2|TRBJ2-1|TRBV6-4
CASSDSSGGANEQFF
>-|TRBJ1-6|TRBV27
CASTRANSPLHF
>-|TRBJ2-1|TRBV6-2/TRBV6-3
CASSNWEVGNEQFF
>TRBD1|TRBJ1-6|TRBV20-1
CSASDPRQGAYNSPLHF
>-|TRBJ1-1|TRBV24-1
CATSDPVTEEAFF
>TRBD2|TRBJ2-1|TRBV7-9
CASSSQLAGYNEQFF
>TRBD1|TRBJ2-7|TRBV20-1
CSARVVGTGVNEQYF
>-|TRBJ1-1|TRBV19
CASSIRARGTMNTEAFF
>-|TRBJ1-4|TRBV6-1
CASRGNGKLFF
>-|TRBJ1-1|TRBV11-2
CASSLGQLTDPEAFF
>-|TRBJ2-2|TRBV7-3
CASSSGSGTGELFF
>TRBD1|TRBJ2-7|TRBV6-1
CASSPFGGQGAYEQYF